The T cell receptor beta chain under discussion was sequenced for a study of read filtering for tumor transcriptome and immune sequencing. The wider study: The cohort had over 16 men and more than 11 women aged roughly 47 to 90, mean about 72 years.

This library used roughly 400 ng RNA and molecular barcoded adaptors spanning alpha/delta and beta/gamma chains. One entry per CDR3 protein, called by TCRdb with MiXCR from the reads. Here the sample spans 45,000 to 55,000 distinct CDR3 sequences, around 12% being singletons. General study points: The sorted CD138-negative fraction was a mixed bone marrow immune population, not purified T cells.

This CDR3 contains 13 residues. The germline V and J ends were trimmed by 7 bases and 3 bases, with 12 bases remaining between them. Germline CDR1 is SNHLY and CDR2 is FYNNEI. Bone marrow was sampled from every patient at the time of active disease. In its sample, this clonotype was seen many times. Its target is not known. This rearrangement joins TRBV2 to TRBJ1-2; D possibly corresponds to TRBD1 (5 bases). The sequenced sample consisted of a population of CD138-negative cells sorted from bone marrow. The TCR originated in a donor at least 40 years old with multiple myeloma. Here the CDR3 DNA reads TGTGCCAGCAAGGTGGACACCTACTATGGCTACACCTTC. Protein: CASKVDTYYGYTF.